Each of the 29 T cell receptor beta chains below was sequenced from the same sample in a study of CD8+CD57+ T cells in acquired aplastic anemia. Researchers used genomic DNA as the template to profile TCR beta VDJ and CDR3. TCRdb itself ran the reads through MiXCR, one entry per CDR3 protein. The sample includes 150,000 to 200,000 distinct CDR3 sequences, 40% to 60% of them seen just once. Whoever was chosen for sequencing had shown CD8+CD57+ cell expansion by flow cytometry. The sample consisted of sorted CD4+, CD8+, or CD8+CD57+ T cells (not recorded which) from PBMCs. All receptors come from a human donor with aplastic anemia.

V gene TRBV9 combines with J gene TRBJ2-5, with a possible D match to TRBD1 (6 bases). The V gene lost 6 bases and the J gene lost 5 bases, with 20 bases spanning the gap. CDR1 is SGDLS, CDR2 YYNGEE, per germline. The CDR3 totals 15 residues. This CDR3 is CASTLGTSSWETQYF. The CDR3 DNA sequence: TGTGCCAGCACCCTTGGGACATCGTCATGGGAGACCCAGTACTTC.

This clonotype was observed many times. The chain uses TRBV11-2 and TRBJ1-4; D remains unclear. There are 16 residues in the CDR3. Germline V gives CDR1 SGHAT, CDR2 FQNNGV. V was clipped by 1 base and J by 4 bases, with 13 bases between them. The CDR3 sequence: CASSLGRKVINEKLFF. CDR3 in DNA: TGTGCCAGCAGCTTAGGGAGAAAGGTCATTAATGAAAAACTGTTTTTT.

The sample holds many counts of this clonotype. This chain joins TRBV6-6 and TRBJ1-2; D is unresolved. The CDR3 contains 11 residues. CDR1 MNHNY and CDR2 SVGAGI come from the germline V gene (reference sequence). V was cut by 7 bases and J by 7 bases, with 10 bases left in between. The CDR3 sequence is CASTYSGGYTF. In DNA, the CDR3 is TGTGCCAGCACCTATTCGGGTGGCTACACCTTC.

This clonotype was counted ten times or more. V and J are TRBV6-1 and TRBJ2-2; either TRBD1 or TRBD2 may supply D (5 bases each). Germline CDR1 reads MNHNS; CDR2 reads SASEGT. This CDR3 has 12 amino acids. V gave up 4 bases and J gave up 5 bases, with 5 bases separating them. This CDR3 is CASSGGTGELFF. For the CDR3, the DNA is TGTGCCAGCAGTGGGGGGACCGGGGAGCTGTTTTTT.

The chain carries TRBV19 and TRBJ1-5; TRBD1 is a possible D gene (5 bases). Germline CDR1 and CDR2: LNHDA and SQIVND (reference sequence). The CDR3 covers 17 residues. The V end lost 7 bases, the J end lost 0 bases, and 19 bases lay between the germline ends. The CDR3, as DNA: TGTGCCAGTATTGCGGGTGGGGCCGGGTATAGCAATCAGCCCCAGCATTTT. It specifies CASIAGGAGYSNQPQHF.

This clonotype was detected many times. One end of the junction varies from germline; a read error may be responsible. The rearrangement links TRBV7-7 to TRBJ2-5, with TRBD1 identical over 7 bases. The CDR3 runs to 15 residues. Germline V gene data show CDR1 as SSHAT and CDR2 as FNYEAQ (reference sequence). The CDR3 spells CASSFAPGQQETQYF. CDR3 sequence (DNA): TGTGCTAGCAGCTTCGCCCCGGGACAGCAAGAGACCCAGTACTTC.

The V call is TRBV20-1, the J call TRBJ2-7, with D perhaps given as TRBD1 or TRBD2 (5 bases each). V lost 3 bases, J lost 0 bases, and 12 bases lay in between. The length of the CDR3 is 14 residues. Germline V gives CDR1 DFQATT, CDR2 SNEGSKA (reference sequence). The chain's CDR3 is CSASEAGSSYEQYF. DNA for the CDR3: TGCAGTGCTAGTGAGGCAGGGAGCTCCTACGAGCAGTACTTC.

The chain has TRBV14 and TRBJ2-5, with a weak D call TRBD1 (5 bases). V was clipped by 8 bases and J by 11 bases, with 27 bases between them. CDR1 and CDR2 from the germline V gene are SGHDN and FVKESK. This CDR3 contains 15 residues. CDR3 DNA sequence: TGTGCCAGCGGCCTGTATCAGGGTGCCTACAATGAGCAGTACTTC. Its translation is CASGLYQGAYNEQYF.

In regard to this clonotype: Possible read error: a much larger clone is one base away. This rearrangement joins TRBV24-1 to TRBJ2-2; TRBD1 agrees at 7 bases. Germline V CDR1 and CDR2: KGHDR, SFDVKD. There are 17 residues in the CDR3. CDR3 nucleotides: TGTGCCCCCAGTGACCGAGGGACAGCCCCTATCACCGGGGAGCTGTTATTT. Encoded protein: CAPSDRGTAPITGELLF.

V gene TRBV2 combines with J gene TRBJ2-1; D is undetermined. Trimming stripped 6 bases from V and 15 bases from J, with 21 bases between. CDR3 length: 13 residues. Germline CDR1 and CDR2: SNHLY and FYNNEI. The CDR3, as DNA: TGTGCCAGCAGCCTCGAATCTAGGAAAGGGCGGTTCTTC. Translating gives CASSLESRKGRFF. Full variable domain (missing parts from reference TRBV2 and TRBJ2-1): EPEVTQTPSHQVTQMGQEVILRCVPISNHLYFYWYRQILGQKVEFLVSFYNNEISEKSEIFDDQFSVERPDGSNFTLKIRSTKLEDSAMYFCASSLESRKGRFFGPGTRLTVL.

The V call is TRBV2, the J call TRBJ2-5; D may be TRBD2 (5 bases). The V end lost 4 bases, the J end lost 1 base, and 10 bases lay between the germline ends. CDR1 and CDR2 (germline): SNHLY, FYNNEI. The CDR3 length is 14 residues. The CDR3 bases are TGTGCCAGCAGTGGGATTAGCGCCCAAGAGACCCAGTACTTC. Translation gives CASSGISAQETQYF.

This clonotype has at least ten counts. The chain uses TRBV7-6 and TRBJ1-1; D is undetermined. Trimming pared 3 bases from V and 7 bases from J, leaving 18 bases between. Germline assignment: CDR1 SGHVS and CDR2 FNYEAQ. This CDR3 is built from 15 residues. Here the CDR3 reads CASSFEIQRMDEAFF. CDR3 bases: TGTGCCAGCAGCTTCGAAATCCAGAGGATGGATGAAGCTTTCTTT.

This clonotype was detected many times. The chain employs TRBV2 and TRBJ2-7; the D gene could be TRBD1 or TRBD2 (5 bases each). Trimming took off 1 base at V and 3 bases at J, with 7 bases between the two ends. The CDR3 spans 13 residues. CDR1 SNHLY and CDR2 FYNNEI come from the germline V gene. The chain's CDR3 is CASSEGGIYEQYF. CDR3 nucleotide sequence: TGTGCCAGCAGTGAAGGGGGGATCTACGAGCAGTACTTC.

J is TRBJ1-6 and V is TRBV6-2 or TRBV6-3; no clear D. This CDR3 is built from 19 residues. Trimming pared 5 bases from V and 0 bases from J, leaving 20 bases between. Germline V lookup: CDR1 MNHEY, CDR2 SVGEGT. The CDR3 loop reads CASSHTPKVLSSYNSPLHF. CDR3 bases: TGTGCCAGCAGTCACACACCTAAAGTGCTGAGCTCCTATAATTCACCCCTCCACTTT.

This rearrangement joins TRBV15 to TRBJ2-7; D may be TRBD2 (6 bases). V was shortened by 1 base and J by 5 bases, with 12 bases between the two germline ends. This CDR3 has 14 residues. From germline, CDR1 is LNHNV and CDR2 YYDKDF (reference sequence). DNA of the CDR3: TGTGCCACCAGCAGAGCGGGAGTCTCTAACGAGCAGTACTTC. This gives the protein CATSRAGVSNEQYF. Combining the CDR3 with reference TRBV15 and TRBJ2-7 gives the whole variable domain DAMVIQNPRYQVTQFGKPVTLSCSQTLNHNVMYWYQQKSSQAPKLLFHYYDKDFNNEADTPDNFQSRRPNTSFCFLDIRSPGLGDTAMYLCATSRAGVSNEQYFGPGTRLTVT.

Regarding this clonotype: At one end, the junction sequence differs from germline, possibly due to a read error. This chain joins TRBV2 and TRBJ2-1; possible D gene TRBD2, 6 bases. The germline CDR1 and CDR2 sequences are SNHLY and FYNNEI. The CDR3 runs 13 residues. The CDR3 DNA sequence: TGTGCCAGCAGTTCGCTAGCGTTGGGTGAGCAGTTGTTC. This encodes CASSSLALGEQLF.

This chain connects TRBV9 to TRBJ1-4; tentative D call: TRBD1 (5 bases). Per germline, CDR1 SGDLS and CDR2 YYNGEE. This CDR3 is built from 17 residues. V dropped 3 bases and J dropped 1 base, with 16 bases sitting between them. The CDR3 DNA sequence: TGTGCCAGCAGCGAGCATTATGGGGCGGGAACTAATGAAAAACTGTTTTTT. Translating it yields CASSEHYGAGTNEKLFF.

This rearrangement joins TRBV7-8 to TRBJ2-7, with D possibly matching TRBD1 (7 bases). The germline CDR1 and CDR2 sequences are SGHVS and FQNEAQ. The CDR3 consists of 13 residues. V gave up 5 bases and J gave up 7 bases, with 15 bases separating them. This chain's CDR3 is CASSQQGRGEQYF. The CDR3 DNA reads as TGTGCCAGCAGCCAACAGGGGCGGGGTGAGCAGTACTTC. The entire variable domain, with the rest obtained from reference TRBV7-8 and TRBJ2-7, is as follows: GAGVSQSPRYKVAKRGQDVALRCDPISGHVSLFWYQQALGQGPEFLTYFQNEAQLDKSGLPSDRFFAERPEGSVSTLKIQRTQQEDSAVYLCASSQQGRGEQYFGPGTRLTVT.

The genes are TRBV2 and TRBJ2-7; a weak D match, TRBD1 (5 bases). The CDR3 extends over 15 amino acids. Germline-derived CDR1 and CDR2 are SNHLY and FYNNEI. V dropped 5 bases and J dropped 4 bases, with 18 bases sitting between them. CDR3 sequence (DNA): TGTGCCAGCAGTTACTCGACAGACAAAGGGTACGAGCAGTACTTC. Translating gives CASSYSTDKGYEQYF.

The chain couples TRBV25-1 to TRBJ2-1, with 7 bases identical to TRBD1. The CDR3 loop spans 13 amino acids. V was pared by 5 bases and J by 6 bases, with 4 bases of the junction left unmatched. Germline V gives CDR1 MGHDK, CDR2 SYGVNS. CDR3 DNA sequence: TGTGCCAGCAGTCCCACAGGGGCCAATGAGCAGTTCTTC. Its translation is CASSPTGANEQFF.

This clonotype has only a few counts. The chain recombines TRBV25-1 with TRBJ1-2, with D tentatively TRBD1 (6 bases). The germline V gene has CDR1 MGHDK and CDR2 SYGVNS. V lost 6 bases to trimming and J lost 5 bases, with 13 bases between them. This CDR3 spans 13 amino acids. The CDR3 DNA reads TGTGCCAGCAGCAACCGGGGGCAATATGGCTACACCTTC. This encodes CASSNRGQYGYTF.

Of note for this clonotype: One junction end disagrees with the germline gene, perhaps due to a read error. V gene TRBV12-3 or TRBV12-4 combines with J gene TRBJ2-7, with a tentative D call TRBD1 (6 bases). The CDR3 covers 13 residues. CDR3 residues: CASSPDRTVEQYF. The CDR3, as DNA: TGTGCCAGCAGTCCTGACAGGACCGTCGAGCAGTACTTT.

About this clonotype: The junction departs from germline at one end; a sequencing error may be responsible. The chain carries TRBV7-3 and TRBJ2-1, with TRBD2 identical over 8 bases. The length of the CDR3 is 10 residues. Per the germline V gene, CDR1 is SGHTA and CDR2 is FQGTGA. This CDR3 is CASSGNGQSF. In nucleotides, the CDR3 is TGTGCCAGTAGCGGGAATGGGCAGTCCTTC. The entire variable domain, with the rest obtained from reference TRBV7-3 and TRBJ2-1, is as follows: GAGVSQTPSNKVTEKGKYVELRCDPISGHTALYWYRQSLGQGPEFLIYFQGTGAADDSGLPNDRFFAVRPEGSVSTLKIQRTERGDSAVYLCASSGNGQSFGPGTRLTVL.

The V and J genes are TRBV25-1 and TRBJ1-3; 7 nucleotides align to TRBD1. V was pared by 4 bases and J by 3 bases, with 12 bases of the junction left unmatched. This CDR3 spans 17 amino acids. CDR1 MGHDK and CDR2 SYGVNS come from the germline V gene. The CDR3 spells CASSGYLLRDSGNTIYF. CDR3 in DNA: TGTGCCAGCAGTGGATATCTCCTCCGGGACAGTGGAAACACCATATATTTT. Together with reference TRBV25-1 and TRBJ1-3, the CDR3 gives the full variable domain: EADIYQTPRYLVIGTGKKITLECSQTMGHDKMYWYQQDPGMELHLIHYSYGVNSTEKGDLSSESTVSRIRTEHFPLTLESARPSHTSQYLCASSGYLLRDSGNTIYFGEGSWLTVV.

The sample holds many counts of this clonotype. V usage is TRBV13 and J usage is TRBJ1-1; 9 positions agree with TRBD1. From germline, CDR1 is PRHDT and CDR2 FYEKMQ (reference sequence). The V and J ends lost 5 bases and 0 bases, in that order; junction bases with no gene match: 4. The CDR3 sequence is 15 residues long. Written as DNA, the CDR3 is TGTGCCAGCAGCCTGACAGGGGGTATGAACACTGAAGCTTTCTTT. This translates into CASSLTGGMNTEAFF.

Notes on this clonotype: This sequence may be a read error, since a much larger clone differs from it by one base. The chain links TRBV6-5 to TRBJ2-3, with D perhaps matching TRBD2 (5 bases). Germline loops: CDR1 MNHEY, CDR2 SVGAGI. This CDR3 comprises 15 residues. The germline V and J ends were trimmed by 5 bases and 0 bases, with 12 bases remaining between them. CDR3 loop: CASSRLTASTDTQYF. The CDR3 nucleotides read TGTGCCAGCAGTCGACTAACGGCTAGCACAGATACGCAGTATTTT.

Notes on this clonotype: A much larger clone is a single base away; this may be a read error. The rearrangement joins TRBV19 to TRBJ2-1; 7 nucleotides match TRBD2. CDR1 is LNHDA, CDR2 SQIVND, per germline (reference sequence). This CDR3 comprises 18 residues. The CDR3 is CASSIWFAGLSSYNERFF. The CDR3 DNA is TGTGCCAGTAGTATTTGGTTCGCGGGACTAAGCTCCTACAATGAGCGGTTCTTC. The variable domain in full, with the rest retrieved from reference TRBV19 and TRBJ2-1, is DGGITQSPKYLFRKEGQNVTLSCEQNLNHDAMYWYRQDPGQGLRLIYYSQIVNDFQKGDIAEGYSVSREKKESFPLTVTSAQKNPTAFYLCASSIWFAGLSSYNERFFGPGTRLTVL.

The V and J genes are TRBV5-6 and TRBJ2-5; D ambiguous. V lost 4 bases to trimming and J lost 5 bases, with 12 bases between them. The germline gives CDR1 SGHDT, CDR2 YYEEEE. This CDR3 contains 13 residues. The CDR3 sequence is CASSNGFRETQYF. CDR3 in DNA: TGTGCCAGCAGCAACGGTTTCCGGGAGACCCAGTACTTC.

The chain recombines TRBV20-1 with TRBJ1-1; 7 positions match TRBD1. J was trimmed by 12 bases and V by 6 bases; bases with no gene match: 13. The CDR3 spans 12 residues. Germline V gene sequence: CDR1 DFQATT, CDR2 SNEGSKA (reference sequence). The CDR3 protein is CSARGGAGTTFF. The CDR3 coding sequence is TGCAGTGCCCGAGGGGGCGCAGGGACGACTTTCTTT.